The present TCR beta chain was sequenced within a study of T-cell reconstitution after alpha-beta-depleted transplantation in children. CDR3 length equals 18 residues. CDR1 and CDR2 (germline): KGHSH, LQKENI. Trimming took 6 bases from V and 3 from J, leaving 23 bases between them. This sample's TCRbeta library carried unique molecular identifier barcodes. TCRdb reanalysed the PCR reads using MiXCR and keeps one entry per CDR3 protein. The repertoire includes about 500,000 distinct CDR3 sequences, 30% to 35% of them detected once, and 2% to 2.5% sits in the top ten. This rearrangement joins TRBV18 to TRBJ2-2; TRBD2 is a possible D gene (6 bases). The sequence came from a human donor who donated a stem cell graft to a child with aplastic anemia. The specimen was PBMCs from the stem cell graft donor, collected from the stem cell graft. CDR3: CASSRKGRDLRHTGELFF. The DNA of the CDR3 is TGTGCCAGCTCCCGGAAGGGGCGGGACCTACGACACACCGGGGAGCTGTTTTTT.